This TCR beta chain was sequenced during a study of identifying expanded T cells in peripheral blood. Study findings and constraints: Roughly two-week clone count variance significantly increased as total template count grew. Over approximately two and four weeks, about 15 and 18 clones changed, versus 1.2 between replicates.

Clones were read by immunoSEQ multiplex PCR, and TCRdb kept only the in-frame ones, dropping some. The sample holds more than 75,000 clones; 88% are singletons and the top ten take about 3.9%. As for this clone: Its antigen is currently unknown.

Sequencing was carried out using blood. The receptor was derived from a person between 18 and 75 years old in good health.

In DNA, the CDR3 is TGTGCCAGCAGCCCAGACTCCGGGCCAGCGTTCGAGCAGTACTTC. This sequence encodes CASSPDSGPAFEQYF. The V call is TRBV9, the J call TRBJ2-7; no reliable D call. Germline assignment: CDR1 SGDLS and CDR2 YYNGEE. CDR3 size: 15 residues. Trimming stripped 4 bases from V and 6 bases from J, with 20 bases between.